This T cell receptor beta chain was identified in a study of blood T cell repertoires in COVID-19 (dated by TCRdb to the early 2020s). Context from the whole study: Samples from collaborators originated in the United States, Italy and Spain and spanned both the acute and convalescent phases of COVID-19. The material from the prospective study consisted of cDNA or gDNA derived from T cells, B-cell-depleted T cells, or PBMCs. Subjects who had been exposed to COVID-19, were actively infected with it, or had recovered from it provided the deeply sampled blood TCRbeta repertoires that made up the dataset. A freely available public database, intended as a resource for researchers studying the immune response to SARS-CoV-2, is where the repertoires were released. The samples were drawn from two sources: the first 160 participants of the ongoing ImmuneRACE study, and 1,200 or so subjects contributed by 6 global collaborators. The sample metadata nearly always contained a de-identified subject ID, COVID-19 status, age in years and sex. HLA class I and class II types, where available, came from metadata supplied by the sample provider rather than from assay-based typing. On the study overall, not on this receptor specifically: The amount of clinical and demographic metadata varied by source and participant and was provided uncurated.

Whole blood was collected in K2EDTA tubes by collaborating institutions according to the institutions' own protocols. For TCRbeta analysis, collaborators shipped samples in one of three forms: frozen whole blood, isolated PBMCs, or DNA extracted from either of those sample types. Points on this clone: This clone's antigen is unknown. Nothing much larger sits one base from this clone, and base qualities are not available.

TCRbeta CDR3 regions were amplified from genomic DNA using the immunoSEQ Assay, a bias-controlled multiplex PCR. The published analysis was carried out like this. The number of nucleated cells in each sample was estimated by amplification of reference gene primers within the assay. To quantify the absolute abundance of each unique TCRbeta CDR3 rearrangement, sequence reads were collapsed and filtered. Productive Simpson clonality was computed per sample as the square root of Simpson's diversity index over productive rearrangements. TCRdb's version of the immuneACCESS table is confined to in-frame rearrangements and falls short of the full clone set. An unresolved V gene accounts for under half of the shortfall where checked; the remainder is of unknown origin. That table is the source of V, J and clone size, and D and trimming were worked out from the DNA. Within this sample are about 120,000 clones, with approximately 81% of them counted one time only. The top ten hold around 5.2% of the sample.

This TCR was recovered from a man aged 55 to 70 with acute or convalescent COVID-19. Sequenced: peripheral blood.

Read as DNA, the sequence is TGTGCCAGCAGTGTTCGTTGGGGGACAGGGGCTGAAAAACTGTTTTTT. It is translated as CASSVRWGTGAEKLFF. Recombination connected TRBV2 to TRBJ1-4; the junction holds 10 bases that match TRBD1. The germline V gene sets CDR1 to SNHLY and CDR2 to FYNNEI. From cysteine to phenylalanine, the CDR3 is 16 amino acids long. The only DNA kept is the CDR3, 48 bases in frame from the first base. V is cut back by 4 bases and J by 7 bases, with 9 bases in the junction unmatched.